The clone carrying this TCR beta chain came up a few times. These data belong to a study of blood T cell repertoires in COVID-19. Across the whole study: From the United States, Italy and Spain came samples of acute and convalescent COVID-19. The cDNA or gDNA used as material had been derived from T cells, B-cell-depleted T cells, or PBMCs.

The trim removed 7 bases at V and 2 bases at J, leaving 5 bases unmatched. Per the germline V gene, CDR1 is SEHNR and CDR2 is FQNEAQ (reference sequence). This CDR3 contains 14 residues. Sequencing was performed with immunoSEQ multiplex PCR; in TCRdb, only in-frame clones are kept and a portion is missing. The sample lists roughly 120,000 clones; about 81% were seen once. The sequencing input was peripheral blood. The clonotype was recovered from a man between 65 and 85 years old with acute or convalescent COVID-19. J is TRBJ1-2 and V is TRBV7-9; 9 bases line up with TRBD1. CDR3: CASIGQGHNYGYTF. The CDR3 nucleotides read TGTGCCAGCATCGGACAGGGGCACAACTATGGCTACACCTTC.